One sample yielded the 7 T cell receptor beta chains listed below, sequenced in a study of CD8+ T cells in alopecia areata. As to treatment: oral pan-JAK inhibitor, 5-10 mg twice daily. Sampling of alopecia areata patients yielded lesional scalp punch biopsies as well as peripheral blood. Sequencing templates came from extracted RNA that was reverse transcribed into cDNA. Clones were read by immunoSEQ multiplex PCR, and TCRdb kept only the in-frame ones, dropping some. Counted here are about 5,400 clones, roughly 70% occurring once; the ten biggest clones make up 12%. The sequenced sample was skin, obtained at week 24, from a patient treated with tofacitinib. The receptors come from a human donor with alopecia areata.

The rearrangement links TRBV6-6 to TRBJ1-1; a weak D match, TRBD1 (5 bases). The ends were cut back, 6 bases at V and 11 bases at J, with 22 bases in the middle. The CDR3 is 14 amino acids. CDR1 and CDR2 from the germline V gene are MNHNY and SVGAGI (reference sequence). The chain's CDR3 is CASRDNNPQTVAFF. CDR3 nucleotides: TGTGCCAGCAGGGACAATAACCCCCAAACGGTCGCTTTCTTT.

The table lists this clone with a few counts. The CDR3 is CASSRERVGTYEQYF. In DNA form, the CDR3 reads TGTGCCAGCAGCCGAGAGAGGGTCGGAACCTACGAGCAGTACTTC. The rearrangement joins TRBV11-2 to TRBJ2-7; TRBD2 is a possible D gene (5 bases). Germline-derived CDR1 and CDR2 are SGHAT and FQNNGV. This CDR3 is 15 amino acids long. V was clipped by 5 bases and J by 2 bases, with 16 bases between them.

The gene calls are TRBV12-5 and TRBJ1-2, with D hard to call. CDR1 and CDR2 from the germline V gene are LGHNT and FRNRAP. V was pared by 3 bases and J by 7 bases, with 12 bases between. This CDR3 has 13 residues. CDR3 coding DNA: TGTGCTAGTGGTTTCCTCGCCTCAGCTGGCTACACCTTC. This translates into CASGFLASAGYTF.

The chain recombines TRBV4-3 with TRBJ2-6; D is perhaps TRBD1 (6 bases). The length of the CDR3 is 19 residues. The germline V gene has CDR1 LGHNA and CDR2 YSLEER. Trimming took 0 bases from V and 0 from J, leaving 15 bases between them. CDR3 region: CASSQEMAVRGSGANVLTF. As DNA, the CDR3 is TGCGCCAGCAGCCAAGAAATGGCGGTCAGGGGCTCTGGGGCCAACGTCCTGACTTTC.

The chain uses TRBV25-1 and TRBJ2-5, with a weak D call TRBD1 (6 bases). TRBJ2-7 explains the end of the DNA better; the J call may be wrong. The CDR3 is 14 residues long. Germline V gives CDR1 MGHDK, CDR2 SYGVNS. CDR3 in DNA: TGTGCCAGCAGCATACCGGGACAAAAATACGAGCAGTACTTC. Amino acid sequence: CASSIPGQKYEQYF.

CDR3 sequence: CSAGQGQETQYF. In DNA form, the CDR3 reads TGCAGCGCGGGACAGGGTCAAGAGACCCAGTACTTC. The rearrangement joins TRBV29-1 to TRBJ2-5; TRBD1 matches 9 bases. J was trimmed by 2 bases and V by 7 bases; bases with no gene match: 2. The CDR3 consists of 12 residues. Germline CDR1 SQVTM, CDR2 ANQGSEA.

The CDR3 spells CASSLGQNTEAFF. CDR3 DNA sequence: TGTGCCAGCAGCTTAGGGCAGAACACTGAAGCTTTCTTT. The V gene is TRBV7-8, the J gene TRBJ1-1; D gene ambiguous. Trimming took 1 base from V and 1 from J, leaving 4 bases between them. The germline V gene encodes CDR1 SGHVS and CDR2 FQNEAQ. The CDR3 extends over 13 amino acids. Full variable domain (missing parts from reference TRBV7-8 and TRBJ1-1): GAGVSQSPRYKVAKRGQDVALRCDPISGHVSLFWYQQALGQGPEFLTYFQNEAQLDKSGLPSDRFFAERPEGSVSTLKIQRTQQEDSAVYLCASSLGQNTEAFFGQGTRLTVV.